The 7 T cell receptor beta chains reported below all come from one sample, sequenced in a study of cytomegalovirus exposure and HLA in healthy donors. This PCR relied on a set of 60 Vbeta primers and 13 Jbeta primers. Here immunoSEQ multiplex PCR was the method, and the copy in TCRdb shows in-frame clones only, minus some. Of 95,000 to 150,000 clones in the sample, under 85% are singletons; the top ten hold under 9.5%. Sample: PBMCs. The receptors originated from a woman aged 45-60 years in good health and CMV-seropositive.

The V and J genes are TRBV19 and TRBJ1-3; perhaps TRBD1 as D (6 bases). Per the germline V gene, CDR1 is LNHDA and CDR2 is SQIVND (reference sequence). V was clipped by 3 bases and J by 3 bases, with 12 bases between them. This CDR3 contains 15 residues. CDR3 sequence reads: CASSMIQGIGNTIYF. CDR3 sequence (DNA): TGTGCCAGTAGTATGATACAGGGAATTGGAAACACCATATATTTT. Full variable domain (outside the CDR3, taken from reference TRBV19 and TRBJ1-3): DGGITQSPKYLFRKEGQNVTLSCEQNLNHDAMYWYRQDPGQGLRLIYYSQIVNDFQKGDIAEGYSVSREKKESFPLTVTSAQKNPTAFYLCASSMIQGIGNTIYFGEGSWLTVV.

V usage is TRBV7-2 and J usage is TRBJ2-2; perhaps TRBD2 as D (5 bases). This CDR3 is 17 amino acids long. The germline gives CDR1 SGHTA, CDR2 FQGNSA. Trimming stripped 3 bases from V and 5 bases from J, with 19 bases between. The CDR3 sequence is CASSLRAPAENTGELFF. CDR3 bases: TGTGCCAGCAGCTTGAGGGCCCCCGCCGAGAATACCGGGGAGCTGTTTTTT.

This clone has only one observation. The V call is TRBV19, the J call TRBJ1-6; the match to TRBD1 covers 8 bases. With V trimmed by 9 bases and J by 10 bases, 8 bases remained unmatched. This CDR3 has 13 amino acids. Germline loops: CDR1 LNHDA, CDR2 SQIVND (reference sequence). CDR3 nucleotide sequence: TGTGCCAGCTCGGACAGGGAGGTATCACCCCTCCACTTT. It specifies CASSDREVSPLHF.

J is TRBJ2-1 and V is TRBV9; maybe TRBD2 (6 bases). Germline CDR1 is SGDLS and CDR2 is YYNGEE. The V end lost 6 bases, the J end lost 4 bases, and 11 bases lay between the germline ends. The CDR3 has 13 amino acids. The CDR3 DNA reads as TGTGCCAGCACCGCGGGATCTTACAATGAGCAGTTCTTC. Protein: CASTAGSYNEQFF.

The chain uses TRBV6-6 and TRBJ1-4; no reliable D call. V was cut by 5 bases and J by 5 bases, with 15 bases left in between. CDR1 is MNHNY, CDR2 SVGAGI, per germline (reference sequence). The CDR3 runs to 15 residues. The CDR3: CASSEVRGLNEKLFF. In nucleotides, the CDR3 is TGTGCCAGCAGTGAGGTCAGAGGATTGAATGAAAAACTGTTTTTT.

The chain links TRBV9 to TRBJ2-3, with TRBD2 matching 9 bases. Germline V CDR1 and CDR2: SGDLS, YYNGEE. The J segment lost 4 bases and the V segment lost 4 bases, leaving 16 bases of the junction unmatched. The CDR3 length is 18 residues. The CDR3 sequence: CASSPSSASGTWADTQYF. The CDR3 DNA reads as TGTGCCAGCAGCCCGAGTTCGGCTAGCGGGACTTGGGCAGATACGCAGTATTTT.

V is TRBV2 and J is TRBJ1-5; weak D call: TRBD1 (6 bases). Germline loops: CDR1 SNHLY, CDR2 FYNNEI. The CDR3 spans 15 residues. V lost 7 bases, J lost 6 bases, and 19 bases lay in between. The CDR3 DNA is TGTGCCAGCACCAGGCTCAGGGGCCTCGGTCAGCCCCAGCATTTT. This codes for CASTRLRGLGQPQHF.